The 25 T cell receptor beta chains below all came from one sample that was sequenced in a study of PD-1 blockade in mismatch repair-deficient tumors. Noted time point: approximately 11-day in vitro stimulation with candidate neoantigen peptide 7. No antigen has been assigned to these receptors. Clones were read by immunoSEQ multiplex PCR, and TCRdb kept only the in-frame ones, dropping some. The sample carries nearly 9,000 clones, over 75% recorded once. The source material was cells cultured in vitro, sampled from a patient treated with pembrolizumab. Receptors were obtained from an adult with mismatch repair-deficient cancer.

The chain carries TRBV2 and TRBJ1-2; D unclear. The CDR3 has 12 amino acids. The germline V gene encodes CDR1 SNHLY and CDR2 FYNNEI. V lost 7 bases to trimming and J lost 7 bases, with 13 bases between them. The CDR3 reads CASKGERSGYTF. CDR3 in DNA: TGTGCCAGCAAAGGTGAGAGGTCTGGCTACACCTTC.

V usage is TRBV20-1 and J usage is TRBJ2-1, with unresolved D. Trimming left V 2 bases short and J 7 bases short, with 6 bases between. The CDR3 covers 11 residues. CDR1 is DFQATT, CDR2 SNEGSKA, per germline (reference sequence). In DNA form, the CDR3 reads TGCAGTGCTAGATTGGGGAATGAGCAGTTCTTC. Protein: CSARLGNEQFF.

Of note for this clone: An end of the junction differs from the germline gene, which may be a read error. The chain employs TRBV12-5 and TRBJ2-3; 12 bases fit TRBD1. CDR3 size: 18 residues. Germline CDR1 and CDR2: LGHNT and FRNRAP. The CDR3 protein is CASGRGGQGAPSTDTQYF. CDR3 DNA: TGTGCAAGTGGTCGGGGGGGACAGGGGGCCCCTAGCACAGATACGCAGTATTTT.

In DNA, the CDR3 is TGTGCCAGCTCACCACTTCCGACTAGCGGGAGGTCCACAGATACGCAGTATTTT. This translates into CASSPLPTSGRSTDTQYF. The rearrangement links TRBV18 to TRBJ2-3, with TRBD2 matching 13 bases. This CDR3 comprises 18 residues. CDR1 is KGHSH, CDR2 LQKENI, per germline. J was trimmed by 2 bases and V by 1 base; bases with no gene match: 6.

The rearrangement links TRBV27 to TRBJ2-1; TRBD2 aligns across 7 bases. The length of the CDR3 is 15 residues. Germline lookup yields CDR1 MNHEY and CDR2 SMNVEV (reference sequence). V dropped 2 bases and J dropped 5; count of bases not matched to a gene: 6. This CDR3 is CASSLILARNNEQFF. For the CDR3, the DNA is TGTGCCAGCAGTTTAATACTAGCGAGAAACAATGAGCAGTTCTTC.

The V gene is TRBV19, the J gene TRBJ2-7; 7 bases fit TRBD2. This CDR3 has 14 amino acids. V shed 6 bases, J shed 3 bases, and the junction held 8 bases outside the gene matches. In germline, CDR1 is LNHDA, CDR2 SQIVND (reference sequence). In DNA form, the CDR3 reads TGTGCCAGTAGCCTGGCGGGGGACTACTACGAGCAGTACTTC. Amino acids: CASSLAGDYYEQYF.

This sequence joins TRBV15 and TRBJ1-5; D gene uncertain. The CDR3 has 16 residues. Germline V gene lookup returns CDR1 LNHNV and CDR2 YYDKDF (reference sequence). The V end lost 5 bases, the J end lost 3 bases, and 17 bases lay between the germline ends. CDR3 region: CATSALDRALNQPQHF. CDR3 DNA sequence: TGTGCCACCAGCGCCCTAGACCGGGCCCTCAATCAGCCCCAGCATTTT.

The chain employs TRBV7-2 and TRBJ2-3, with TRBD2 as a possible D gene (6 bases). Germline V gene lookup returns CDR1 SGHTA and CDR2 FQGNSA. This CDR3 contains 15 residues. With 5 bases removed from V and 2 bases from J, the gap between germline ends came to 14 bases. CDR3 sequence: CASSRGLPLTDTQYF. CDR3 bases: TGTGCCAGCAGCAGGGGACTCCCTCTCACAGATACGCAGTATTTT.

The chain combines TRBV18 with TRBJ2-1, with a weak D call TRBD1 (6 bases). The CDR3 runs 16 residues. V lost 6 bases to trimming and J lost 11 bases, with 26 bases between them. CDR1 KGHSH and CDR2 LQKENI come from the germline V gene. This CDR3 reads CASSGTPFSGLNQQFF. DNA for the CDR3: TGTGCCAGCTCCGGGACACCCTTCTCGGGGCTTAATCAGCAGTTCTTC.

This chain uses TRBV2 with TRBJ2-1, with 11 bases that match TRBD2. Germline CDR1 is SNHLY and CDR2 is FYNNEI. Trimming took 2 bases from V and 5 from J; bases not matched to a gene: 5. The CDR3 length is 16 residues. This CDR3 reads CASSELGLAGHNEQFF. In DNA form, the CDR3 reads TGTGCCAGCAGTGAACTTGGACTAGCGGGCCACAATGAGCAGTTCTTC.

This sequence joins TRBV6-1 and TRBJ1-1; D uncertain. Trimming removed 7 bases at V and 0 bases at J, with 12 bases between. The CDR3 is 14 residues long. CDR1 MNHNS and CDR2 SASEGT come from the germline V gene. The CDR3 protein is CASKDVFMNTEAFF. CDR3 sequence (DNA): TGTGCCAGCAAGGACGTCTTTATGAACACTGAAGCTTTCTTT.

The chain is built from TRBV9 and TRBJ2-3; TRBD2 agrees at 7 bases. Trimming removed 3 bases from V and 6 bases from J; junction bases left unmatched: 7. CDR1 and CDR2 from the germline V gene are SGDLS and YYNGEE. The length of the CDR3 is 14 residues. CDR3 amino acids: CASSAGLVGDTQYF. In DNA, the CDR3 is TGTGCCAGCAGCGCCGGACTAGTTGGTGATACGCAGTATTTT. Drawing the rest from reference TRBV9 and TRBJ2-3, the complete variable domain is DSGVTQTPKHLITATGQRVTLRCSPRSGDLSVYWYQQSLDQGLQFLIQYYNGEERAKGNILERFSAQQFPDLHSELNLSSLELGDSALYFCASSAGLVGDTQYFGPGTRLTVL.

The chain is built from TRBV19 and TRBJ1-4; D is undetermined. Germline CDR1 reads LNHDA; CDR2 reads SQIVND (reference sequence). The CDR3 is 14 amino acids. V was cut by 3 bases and J by 13 bases, with 18 bases left in between. The CDR3 bases are TGTGCCAGTAGTATCGGAGAGGGCCCCTATAGACTGTTTTTT. It translates to CASSIGEGPYRLFF.

This clone was recorded only once. The CDR3, as DNA: TGTGCCAGCAGCTTGGACAGGGAGGGTCAGCCCCAGCATTTT. Its protein is CASSLDREGQPQHF. The V and J genes are TRBV5-6 and TRBJ1-5; D is perhaps TRBD1 (6 bases). The V and J ends lost 0 bases and 6 bases respectively, with 10 bases between them. The CDR3 is 14 amino acids. Looked up from germline, CDR1 is SGHDT and CDR2 is YYEEEE.

The chain employs TRBV27 and TRBJ1-1; D perhaps matches TRBD1 (6 bases). The V end was cut by 3 bases, the J end by 4 bases, with 9 bases between. The CDR3 contains 13 residues. CDR1 and CDR2 (germline): MNHEY, SMNVEV (reference sequence). CDR3 sequence reads: CASSFLGGTEAFF. DNA of the CDR3: TGTGCCAGCAGTTTCCTAGGGGGCACTGAAGCTTTCTTT.

This clone has more than one count but fewer than ten. The chain uses TRBV30 and TRBJ1-4, with D perhaps TRBD1 (6 bases). V gave up 2 bases and J gave up 7 bases, with 14 bases separating them. The CDR3 contains 14 residues. Germline V CDR1 and CDR2: GTSNPN, SVGIG (reference sequence). CDR3 nucleotides: TGTGCCTGGAGTCCCTACGGACAGTCTGAAAAACTGTTTTTT. Amino acid sequence: CAWSPYGQSEKLFF.

The gene calls are TRBV7-9 and TRBJ2-7; D is undetermined. This CDR3 has 13 residues. Germline lookup yields CDR1 SEHNR and CDR2 FQNEAQ (reference sequence). The V end was cut by 2 bases, the J end by 3 bases, with 8 bases between. As DNA, the CDR3 is TGTGCCAGCAGCTTAAAGGAGATCTACGAGCAGTACTTC. The encoded protein is CASSLKEIYEQYF.

V gene TRBV11-2 combines with J gene TRBJ2-3; 7 bases fit TRBD2. Germline V CDR1 and CDR2: SGHAT, FQNNGV. The ends lost 1 base at V and 0 bases at J; junction bases unmatched: 4. The length of the CDR3 is 16 residues. The CDR3 DNA reads as TGTGCCAGCAGCTTAGGGCTAGCGGTCAGCACAGATACGCAGTATTTT. Amino acids: CASSLGLAVSTDTQYF.

The rearrangement joins TRBV5-1 to TRBJ2-1; 7 bases map to TRBD1. Germline V gene sequence: CDR1 SGHRS, CDR2 YFSETQ. V was clipped by 4 bases and J by 6 bases; unmatched bases: 10. There are 15 residues in the CDR3. The CDR3: CASSVAGTVPNEQFF. The CDR3 DNA sequence: TGCGCCAGCAGCGTAGCCGGGACAGTACCCAATGAGCAGTTCTTC.

The genes are TRBV7-8 and TRBJ2-1; weak D call: TRBD2 (5 bases). Germline V CDR1 and CDR2: SGHVS, FQNEAQ. There are 15 residues in the CDR3. The V gene lost 2 bases and the J gene lost 1 base, with 9 bases spanning the gap. The CDR3 DNA follows: TGTGCCAGCAGCTTACGGACTCCGTCCTACAATGAGCAGTTCTTC. Encoded protein: CASSLRTPSYNEQFF.

The rearrangement links TRBV30 to TRBJ2-1; 11 bases align to TRBD2. Germline CDR1 GTSNPN, CDR2 SVGIG (reference sequence). The CDR3 consists of 15 residues. V lost 0 bases to trimming and J lost 7 bases; unmatched junction nucleotides: 5. The CDR3 protein is CAWSVLAGGFNEQFF. The CDR3, as DNA: TGTGCCTGGAGTGTGCTAGCGGGAGGATTTAATGAGCAGTTCTTC.

V usage is TRBV6-5 and J usage is TRBJ1-3, with D perhaps TRBD1 (5 bases). The CDR3 contains 15 residues. Deletions cut 0 bases from V and 2 bases from J, with 8 bases between. Germline values: CDR1 MNHEY, CDR2 SVGAGI. This CDR3 is CASSYSQGAGNTIYF. In nucleotides, the CDR3 is TGTGCCAGCAGTTACTCCCAGGGAGCTGGAAACACCATATATTTT.

The V and J genes are TRBV5-4 and TRBJ2-3; the match to TRBD2 covers 14 bases. Trimming took 4 bases from V and 1 from J; bases not matched to a gene: 8. Germline V gene lookup returns CDR1 SGHNT and CDR2 YYREEE (reference sequence). There are 18 residues in the CDR3. The CDR3 is CASSGRLAGGPGTDTQYF. CDR3 nucleotide sequence: TGTGCCAGCAGCGGGAGACTAGCGGGAGGGCCAGGCACAGATACGCAGTATTTT.

The chain carries TRBV5-1 and TRBJ2-5; D gene ambiguous. From germline, CDR1 is SGHRS and CDR2 YFSETQ. V shed 0 bases and J shed 7 bases, with 7 bases lying between them. The length of the CDR3 is 12 residues. CDR3 DNA sequence: TGCGCCAGCAGCTTGGACCCGGGGACCCAGTACTTC. It encodes CASSLDPGTQYF. The entire variable domain, with the rest obtained from reference TRBV5-1 and TRBJ2-5, is as follows: KAGVTQTPRYLIKTRGQQVTLSCSPISGHRSVSWYQQTPGQGLQFLFEYFSETQRNKGNFPGRFSGRQFSNSRSEMNVSTLELGDSALYLCASSLDPGTQYFGPGTRLLVL.

The V and J genes are TRBV7-8 and TRBJ1-1, with D perhaps TRBD1 (5 bases). Germline V CDR1 and CDR2: SGHVS, FQNEAQ. With 7 bases removed from V and 5 bases from J, the gap between germline ends came to 14 bases. The CDR3 has 13 amino acids. As DNA, the CDR3 is TGTGCCAGCAACCCTTCGGGGCAGACTGAAGCTTTCTTT. The encoded protein is CASNPSGQTEAFF.